Each of the 13 T cell receptor beta chains below was sequenced from the same sample in a study of T-cell reconstitution after alpha-beta-depleted transplantation in children. Unique molecular identifiers were incorporated during preparation of the TCRbeta library. Using its own MiXCR run on the PCR reads, TCRdb lists one record per CDR3 protein. The sample has about 510,000 distinct CDR3 sequences; roughly an eighth are singletons. This sample comprised PBMCs, mostly from graft donor cells, obtained 180 days after TCRalphabeta/CD19-depleted stem cell transplant. Receptors were obtained from a female patient aged 2-9 years who had a stem cell transplant for aplastic anemia, so the T cells may come from the graft donor.

As for this clonotype: An end of the junction differs from the germline gene, which may be a read error. J is TRBJ2-5 and V is TRBV6-2 or TRBV6-3; tentatively, D is TRBD1 (6 bases). Germline assignment: CDR1 MNHEY and CDR2 SVGEGT. The CDR3 totals 11 residues. The CDR3 region has the DNA TGTGCCAGCAGTTTGCGGACAGACCAGCACTTC. Translation gives CASSLRTDQHF.

This clonotype appeared a few times. The V gene is TRBV6-1, the J gene TRBJ1-5; TRBD1 is a possible D gene (5 bases). V was cut by 8 bases and J by 7 bases, with 18 bases left in between. CDR3 size: 14 residues. Germline V lookup: CDR1 MNHNS, CDR2 SASEGT. This CDR3 is CASAGGVEGQPQHF. In DNA, the CDR3 is TGTGCCAGCGCAGGAGGGGTGGAGGGACAGCCCCAGCATTTT.

In its sample, this clonotype was seen a few times. The chain has TRBV20-1 and TRBJ2-1, with TRBD2 matching 7 bases. The CDR3 is 16 amino acids. CDR1 is DFQATT, CDR2 SNEGSKA, per germline (reference sequence). V trimming: 3 bases; J trimming: 4 bases; junction bases outside the gene matches: 12. This chain's CDR3 is CSASNSVAGAYNEQFF. The CDR3, as DNA: TGCAGTGCTAGCAACTCGGTTGCGGGAGCATACAATGAGCAGTTCTTC.

The sample holds a few counts of this clonotype. The chain is built from TRBV7-2 and TRBJ2-6; D unclear. In germline, CDR1 is SGHTA, CDR2 FQGNSA. Trimming removed 3 bases at V and 4 bases at J, with 13 bases between. The CDR3 sequence is 16 residues long. In nucleotides, the CDR3 is TGTGCCAGCAGCTTCTCAGGTGGTCAAGGGGCCAACGTCCTGACTTTC. Amino acid sequence: CASSFSGGQGANVLTF.

The V and J genes are TRBV15 and TRBJ2-7, with D perhaps given as TRBD1 or TRBD2 (5 bases each). The V end was cut by 8 bases, the J end by 4 bases, with 15 bases between. The CDR3 contains 13 residues. Germline-derived CDR1 and CDR2 are LNHNV and YYDKDF (reference sequence). The CDR3 here is CATSGRGAYEQYF. The CDR3 bases are TGTGCCACCTCGGGCCGAGGGGCTTACGAGCAGTACTTC.

This clonotype has ten or more counts. V usage is TRBV12-3 or TRBV12-4 and J usage is TRBJ2-1, with a weak D call TRBD1 (6 bases). V lost 4 bases to trimming and J lost 5 bases, with 9 bases between them. The CDR3 runs to 13 residues. In nucleotides, the CDR3 is TGTGCCAGCAGTTCAAGGACAGACAATGAGCAGTTCTTC. Amino acids: CASSSRTDNEQFF.

In this sample, this clonotype turned up many times. The genes are TRBV15 and TRBJ2-3, with D perhaps TRBD1 (5 bases). The CDR3 contains 16 residues. Germline assignment: CDR1 LNHNV and CDR2 YYDKDF (reference sequence). V gave up 1 base and J gave up 4 bases, with 15 bases separating them. The CDR3 sequence is CATSRVGGRVPDTQYF. In DNA, the CDR3 is TGTGCCACCAGCAGAGTTGGTGGCAGGGTGCCAGATACGCAGTATTTT.

In this sample, this clonotype turned up a few times. The V gene is TRBV20-1, the J gene TRBJ2-3; possibly TRBD1 or TRBD2 for D (5 bases each). Germline CDR1 DFQATT, CDR2 SNEGSKA (reference sequence). This CDR3 has 11 residues. V shed 1 base and J shed 7 bases, with 6 bases lying between them. The CDR3 loop is CSARGDHTQYF. CDR3 in DNA: TGCAGTGCTAGAGGGGACCATACGCAGTATTTT.

This chain connects TRBV19 to TRBJ1-4; no definite D call. With 7 bases removed from V and 4 bases from J, the gap between germline ends came to 10 bases. The CDR3 is 13 amino acids. Germline V gene sequence: CDR1 LNHDA, CDR2 SQIVND (reference sequence). The CDR3 sequence: CASKARHNEKLFF. The CDR3 coding sequence is TGTGCCAGTAAGGCCAGGCATAATGAAAAACTGTTTTTT.

This chain connects TRBV12-3 or TRBV12-4 to TRBJ1-5; TRBD1 aligns across 8 bases. V trimming: 5 bases; J trimming: 8 bases; junction bases outside the gene matches: 5. The length of the CDR3 is 13 residues. CDR3 in DNA: TGTGCCAGCAGTCGGGACAGGTATAAGCCCCAGCATTTT. Its protein product is CASSRDRYKPQHF.

The chain joins TRBV11-3 to TRBJ2-7; 9 positions match TRBD1. V was clipped by 3 bases and J by 6 bases; unmatched bases: 9. Germline V gene sequence: CDR1 SGHNT, CDR2 YENEEA. The CDR3 spans 15 residues. The CDR3 protein is CASSFTGGLRGEQYV. CDR3 nucleotides: TGTGCCAGCAGCTTTACAGGGGGCCTAAGGGGCGAGCAGTACGTC.

This clonotype was seen repeatedly, ten times or more. The chain carries TRBV12-3 or TRBV12-4 and TRBJ2-5; D is possibly TRBD2 (5 bases). The CDR3 has 15 amino acids. The V gene lost 3 bases and the J gene lost 0 bases, with 11 bases spanning the gap. The DNA of the CDR3 is TGTGCCAGCAGTTTGATGGTCGGGAACCAAGAGACCCAGTACTTC. Residues: CASSLMVGNQETQYF.

This clonotype was recorded a few times. The chain is built from TRBV7-2 and TRBJ1-5, with TRBD1 matching over 9 bases. After removal of 5 bases from V and 3 bases from J, the junction contained 8 bases not matched to a gene. CDR3 length: 16 residues. Germline CDR1 and CDR2: SGHTA and FQGNSA. The CDR3 protein is CASSQPGQGPNQPQHF. In nucleotides, the CDR3 is TGTGCCAGCAGCCAACCGGGACAGGGACCCAATCAGCCCCAGCATTTT.